Sequencing of this TCR beta chain was carried out in a study of T cells in Graves' hyperthyroidism and ophthalmopathy. Study results and limitations: Most thyroid clonotypes expanded above 0.001 were also detected in blood.

With 3 bases removed from V and 1 base from J, the gap between germline ends came to 10 bases. The CDR3 spans 14 residues. There are many counts of this clonotype. What it binds is unknown. Amplification of TCR beta CDR3 regions was performed using RNA transcripts as template. The primer set for the first-round RT-PCR of the TCR CDR3 was HTBI. TCRdb itself ran the multiplex PCR reads through MiXCR, one entry per CDR3 protein. The table has some 460,000 distinct CDR3 sequences, less than 20% seen once; the top ten hold around 7.3%. The sample taken for sequencing was blood. This chain joins TRBV12-3 or TRBV12-4 and TRBJ2-7; D uncertain. The clonotype comes from a woman younger than 35 with Graves' hyperthyroidism. CDR3 sequence (DNA): TGTGCCAGCAGTTTGGCCAGTGATTCCTACGAGCAGTACTTC. Its protein is CASSLASDSYEQYF.